These T cell receptor beta chains were read from a single sample in a study of blood T cell repertoires in COVID-19. Here immunoSEQ multiplex PCR was the method, and the copy in TCRdb shows in-frame clones only, minus some. The sample consists of 270,000 or so clones, roughly nine tenths of them appearing once. Sequencing was performed on peripheral blood. These receptors came from a woman younger than 45 with COVID-19, enrolled during active disease. Each CDR3 is given with its conserved first and last residue. The D gene is left open where the match is weak. Clone size is shown for a subset of rows, as once, few, many or a class of expanded clone.

.	12	.	TRBV6-5	TRBJ2-1	CASASPRGEQFF	TGTGCCAGCGCCAGTCCGCGGGGTGAGCAGTTCTTC
.	11	.	TRBV2	TRBJ1-1	CASSLPTEAFF	TGTGCCAGCAGTCTTCCCACTGAAGCTTTCTTT
.	16	TRBD2	TRBV5-1	TRBJ2-7	CASSSGGAGATYEQYF	TGCGCCAGCAGTTCCGGCGGGGCGGGAGCCACCTACGAGCAGTACTTC
.	14	.	TRBV6-5	TRBJ2-2	CATEKVGDTGELFF	TGTGCCACCGAAAAAGTGGGAGACACCGGGGAGCTGTTTTTT
.	15	.	TRBV5-1	TRBJ2-2	CASSARGMNTGELFF	TGCGCCAGCAGCGCCCGGGGAATGAACACCGGGGAGCTGTTTTTT
.	15	.	TRBV10-2	TRBJ2-5	CASSDWWGVDKTQYF	TGCGCCAGCAGTGACTGGTGGGGGGTCGATAAGACCCAGTACTTC
.	14	.	TRBV9	TRBJ2-5	CASSATGVQETQYF	TGTGCCAGCAGCGCTACGGGGGTTCAAGAGACCCAGTACTTC
.	13	.	TRBV18	TRBJ1-4	CASSLDSNEKLFF	TGTGCCAGCTCACTTGACAGTAATGAAAAACTGTTTTTT
few	15	TRBD2	TRBV7-9	TRBJ2-1	CASSPPGTSGNEQFF	TGTGCCAGCAGCCCCCCTGGGACTAGCGGCAATGAGCAGTTCTTC
once	15	TRBD2	TRBV19	TRBJ2-1	CASMISSGGYNEQFF	TGTGCCAGTATGATCTCTAGCGGGGGTTACAATGAGCAGTTCTTC
.	12	.	TRBV5-4	TRBJ2-3	CASSPNTDTQYF	TGTGCCAGCAGCCCTAATACAGATACGCAGTATTTT
.	13	.	TRBV12-3/TRBV12-4	TRBJ2-2	CASTPTVIGELFF	TGTGCCAGCACCCCTACGGTCATCGGGGAGCTGTTTTTT
.	11	TRBD1	TRBV30	TRBJ2-7	CAWDRVYEQYF	TGTGCCTGGGACAGGGTTTACGAGCAGTACTTC
.	14	.	TRBV2	TRBJ1-3	CASSVGARGNTIYF	TGTGCCAGCAGTGTGGGGGCGCGAGGAAACACCATATATTTT
.	14	.	TRBV5-1	TRBJ1-6	CASSLDARDSPLHF	TGCGCCAGCAGCTTGGACGCCAGGGATTCACCCCTCCACTTT
.	15	.	TRBV7-9	TRBJ1-2	CASSLMGGANYGYTF	TGTGCCAGCAGCTTAATGGGGGGAGCTAACTATGGCTACACCTTC
.	15	TRBD1	TRBV9	TRBJ2-7	CASSAWDRGKGEQYF	TGTGCCAGCAGCGCCTGGGACAGGGGGAAAGGGGAGCAGTACTTC
.	14	TRBD1	TRBV2	TRBJ2-3	CASRDRSFTDTQYF	TGTGCCAGCAGGGACAGGAGCTTCACAGATACGCAGTATTTT
.	17	.	TRBV10-1	TRBJ1-3	CASRGGRAQPSGNTIYF	TGCGCCAGCAGAGGGGGGAGGGCCCAGCCCTCTGGAAACACCATATATTTT
.	10	TRBD2	TRBV24-1	TRBJ2-1	CATSTSWAIF	TGTGCCACCTCGACTAGCTGGGCCATCTTC
.	15	.	TRBV2	TRBJ2-1	CASSALGTAYNEQFF	TGTGCCAGCAGTGCATTGGGGACTGCCTACAATGAGCAGTTCTTC
.	13	.	TRBV19	TRBJ2-1	CASSIAYLNEQFF	TGTGCCAGTAGTATAGCATACTTAAATGAGCAGTTCTTC
.	16	TRBD1	TRBV10-3	TRBJ2-7	CAISETRDSLDYEQYF	TGTGCCATCAGTGAGACCCGGGACAGCCTGGACTACGAGCAGTACTTC
.	16	TRBD1	TRBV4-1	TRBJ2-2	CASSQRGTGGPGELFF	TGCGCCAGCAGCCAAAGGGGGACAGGAGGCCCCGGGGAGCTGTTTTTT
few	16	TRBD1	TRBV7-9	TRBJ2-2	CASSLYTGANTGELFF	TGTGCCAGCAGCTTATACACAGGGGCGAACACCGGGGAGCTGTTTTTT
.	13	TRBD1	TRBV19	TRBJ1-2	CASMGGQPYGYTF	TGTGCCAGTATGGGGGGACAGCCCTATGGCTACACCTTC
.	13	TRBD1	TRBV5-1	TRBJ1-2	CASSLQGVDGYTF	TGCGCCAGCAGCTTGCAGGGGGTAGATGGCTACACCTTC
few	15	.	TRBV6-4	TRBJ2-2	CASSSDPDGGGELFF	TGTGCCAGCAGTTCCGACCCGGACGGGGGCGGGGAGCTGTTTTTT
.	14	.	TRBV29-1	TRBJ2-3	CSVALRLQGRTQYF	TGCAGCGTTGCCCTCAGGCTTCAAGGTCGTACGCAGTATTTT
.	12	.	TRBV11-1	TRBJ2-7	CASSYSDSQQYF	TGTGCCAGCAGCTATTCGGACAGCCAGCAGTACTTC
.	16	.	TRBV4-2	TRBJ1-2	CASSQVGSAVGYGYTF	TGTGCCAGCAGCCAAGTAGGATCGGCGGTGGGCTATGGCTACACCTTC
.	12	.	TRBV2	TRBJ2-7	CASRILAHEQYF	TGTGCCAGCCGCATTTTGGCTCACGAGCAGTACTTC
few	17	.	TRBV5-1	TRBJ2-1	CASSLLGAAQIYNEQFF	TGCGCCAGCAGCTTGTTGGGGGCCGCCCAAATCTACAATGAGCAGTTCTTC
.	20	.	TRBV21-1	TRBJ1-4	CASSKGLRDRGLRTNEKLFF	TGTGCCAGCAGCAAAGGGCTCCGGGACAGGGGGCTCCGCACTAATGAAAAACTGTTTTTT
.	16	TRBD2	TRBV9	TRBJ2-1	CASSVAAGGLYNEQFF	TGTGCCAGCAGCGTAGCAGCGGGGGGATTGTACAATGAGCAGTTCTTC
few	14	.	TRBV5-1	TRBJ1-1	CASSLDRTPLEAFF	TGCGCCAGCAGCTTGGACAGGACCCCGCTCGAAGCTTTCTTT
.	11	.	TRBV5-1	TRBJ2-7	CASGNRHEQYF	TGCGCCAGCGGCAACAGGCACGAGCAGTACTTC
.	14	.	TRBV9	TRBJ1-1	CASSPPEAFSRAFF	TGTGCCAGCAGTCCCCCAGAGGCATTTTCGCGAGCTTTCTTT
.	16	.	TRBV24-1	TRBJ1-6	CATSVKRDTIQTPLHF	TGTGCCACCAGTGTTAAAAGGGACACCATACAAACACCCCTCCACTTT
.	16	TRBD2	TRBV3-1/TRBV3-2	TRBJ2-7	CASRRLAGGPESEQYF	TGTGCCAGCAGGCGACTAGCGGGGGGACCCGAATCCGAGCAGTACTTC
.	13	TRBD1	TRBV6-5	TRBJ1-2	CASSPDRIYGYTF	TGTGCCAGCAGCCCGGACAGGATATATGGCTACACCTTC